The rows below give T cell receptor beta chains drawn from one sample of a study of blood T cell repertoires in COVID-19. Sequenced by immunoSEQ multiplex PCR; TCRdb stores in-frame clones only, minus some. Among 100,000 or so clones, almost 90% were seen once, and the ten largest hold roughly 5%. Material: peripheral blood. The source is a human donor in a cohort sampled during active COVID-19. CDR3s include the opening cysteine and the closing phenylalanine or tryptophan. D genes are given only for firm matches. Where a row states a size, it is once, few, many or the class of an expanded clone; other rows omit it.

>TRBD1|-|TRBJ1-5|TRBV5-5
TGTGCCAGCAGCTTGCGACAGGGGGGCAATCAGCCCCAGCATTTT
CASSLRQGGNQPQHF
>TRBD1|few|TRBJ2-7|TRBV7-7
TGTGCCAGGATGTCCGGGACAGGGTTCTCCTACGAGCAGTACTTC
CARMSGTGFSYEQYF
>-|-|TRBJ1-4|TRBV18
TGTGCCAGCTCACCCTGGACAGCAACTAATGAAAAACTGTTTTTT
CASSPWTATNEKLFF
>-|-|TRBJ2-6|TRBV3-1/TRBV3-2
TGTGCCAGCAGCCACCCAAAAGGAGTTGGGGCCAACGTCCTGACTTTC
CASSHPKGVGANVLTF
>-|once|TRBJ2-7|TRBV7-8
TGTGCCAGCAGCCGGGACCGGGGGAACGAGCAGTACTTC
CASSRDRGNEQYF
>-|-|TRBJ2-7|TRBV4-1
TGCGCCAGCAGCCCCTCATTGGGGGCCGAGCAGTACTTC
CASSPSLGAEQYF
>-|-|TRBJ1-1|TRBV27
TGTGCCAGCAGTTTTAACCCGGGGGGCACTGAAGCTTTCTTT
CASSFNPGGTEAFF
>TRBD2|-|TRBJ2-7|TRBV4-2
TGTGCCAGCAGCCCGGGACTAGCGGGAGCCTACGAGCAGTACTTC
CASSPGLAGAYEQYF
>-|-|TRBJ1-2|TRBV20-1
TGCAGTGTAATAGAGGGCGGCTACACCTTC
CSVIEGGYTF
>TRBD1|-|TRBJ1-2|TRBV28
TGTGCCAGCCGGGACAGTAGCTATGGCTACACCTTC
CASRDSSYGYTF
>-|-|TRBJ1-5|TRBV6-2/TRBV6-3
TGTGCCAGCAGTTTCCTCCGACTAGGGCCGTATAGCAATCAGCCCCAGCATTTT
CASSFLRLGPYSNQPQHF
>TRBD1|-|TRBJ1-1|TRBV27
TGTGCCAGCAGCCGACAGGGGGCGCTTGGAACTGAAGCTTTCTTT
CASSRQGALGTEAFF
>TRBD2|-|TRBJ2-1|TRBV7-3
TGTGCCAGCAGCTTGGGGACTAGTGGCTACAATGAGCAGTTCTTC
CASSLGTSGYNEQFF
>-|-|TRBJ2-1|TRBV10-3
TGTGCCATCAGTGACCGCGCTGATGAGCAGTTCTTC
CAISDRADEQFF
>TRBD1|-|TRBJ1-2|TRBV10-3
TGTGCCATCACCCGATCTGACAGGGAAGGATGCACCTTC
CAITRSDREGCTF
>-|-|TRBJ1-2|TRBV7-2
TGTGCCAGCACGCTCGGGGGTCTTCATGGCTACACCTTC
CASTLGGLHGYTF
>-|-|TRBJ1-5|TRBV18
TGTGCCAGCTCAGCCAAAAGGAGAATTAGCAATCAGCCCCAGCATTTT
CASSAKRRISNQPQHF
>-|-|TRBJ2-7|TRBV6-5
TGCGCCAGCAGTTATAAGGACAGATCCTACGAGCAGTACTTC
CASSYKDRSYEQYF
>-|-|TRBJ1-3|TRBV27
TGTGCCAGCAGTTTAAGGGGTCCCGGAAACACCATATATTTT
CASSLRGPGNTIYF
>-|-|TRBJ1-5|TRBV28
TGTGCCAGCAGCTACTCCGAGACTCGCAATCAGCCCCAGCATTTT
CASSYSETRNQPQHF
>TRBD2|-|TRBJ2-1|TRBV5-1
TGCGCCAGCAGCGGTAGCGGGACCTACAATGAGCAGTTCTTC
CASSGSGTYNEQFF
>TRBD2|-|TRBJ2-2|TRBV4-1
TGCGCCAGCAGCCGAATAGCGGGAGGGCCGTCGGGCACCGGGGAGCTGTTTTTT
CASSRIAGGPSGTGELFF
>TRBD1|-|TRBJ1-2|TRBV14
TGTGCCAGCAGCCCTCACAGGGGGCACTATGGCTACACCTTC
CASSPHRGHYGYTF
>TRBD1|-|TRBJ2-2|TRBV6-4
TGTGCCAGCAGTACCAGGGGGCTTCCCGGGGAGCTGTTTTTT
CASSTRGLPGELFF
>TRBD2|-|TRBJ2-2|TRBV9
TGTGCCAGCAGCGTAGTGGCTAGCGGGAACACCGGGGAGCTGTTTTTT
CASSVVASGNTGELFF
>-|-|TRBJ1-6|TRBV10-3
TGTGCCATCGGACAGACAGGCGACGATAATTCACCCCTCCACTTT
CAIGQTGDDNSPLHF
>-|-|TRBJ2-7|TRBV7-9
TGTGCCAGCAGCCCCGGGAATAGCGGAAGCTCCTACGAGCAGTACTTC
CASSPGNSGSSYEQYF
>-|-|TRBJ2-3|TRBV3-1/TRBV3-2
TGTGCCAGCAGCTCGGTGCTGCGGGGCACAGATACGCAGTATTTT
CASSSVLRGTDTQYF
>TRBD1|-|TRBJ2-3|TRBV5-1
TGCGCCAGCAGCATGGGACAGGGCACAGATACGCAGTATTTT
CASSMGQGTDTQYF
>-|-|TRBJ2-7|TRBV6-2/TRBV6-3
TGTGCCAGCAGTTACACCCCAGGAGGGATCCCCGTCGAGCAGTACTTC
CASSYTPGGIPVEQYF
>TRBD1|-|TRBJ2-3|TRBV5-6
TGTGCCAGCAGCCCCAACCCGGGACAGCGGACAGATACGCAGTATTTT
CASSPNPGQRTDTQYF
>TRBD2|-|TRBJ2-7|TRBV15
TGTGCCACCAGCAGAGAAGGACTAGCGGGAGGGCGGAACGAGCAGTACTTC
CATSREGLAGGRNEQYF
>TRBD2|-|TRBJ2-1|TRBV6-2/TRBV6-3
TGTGCCAGCAGTTATCTGGCGGGAGTAAACAATGAGCAGTTCTTC
CASSYLAGVNNEQFF
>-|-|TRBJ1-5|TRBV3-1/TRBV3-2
TGTGCCAGCAGCCCAGGGGCGCAGGGCCCCCAGCCCCAGCATTTT
CASSPGAQGPQPQHF
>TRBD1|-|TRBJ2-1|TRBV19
TGTGCCAGTAGCAGGGGGCCGGTCTACAATGAGCAGTTCTTC
CASSRGPVYNEQFF
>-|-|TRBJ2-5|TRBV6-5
TGTGCCAGCAGTTACGTCATGGGCAGCAAAGAGACCCAGTACTTC
CASSYVMGSKETQYF
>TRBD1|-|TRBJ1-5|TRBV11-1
TGTGCCAGCAGCCCGGGGGACAGGGAGAATCAGCCCCAGCATTTT
CASSPGDRENQPQHF
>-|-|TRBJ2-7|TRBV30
TGTGCCTGGACCCCCGGAGTCACGGCCGAGCAGTACTTC
CAWTPGVTAEQYF
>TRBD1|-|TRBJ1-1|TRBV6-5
TGTGCCAGCAACAGGGGGGTGTTGAACACTGAAGCTTTCTTT
CASNRGVLNTEAFF
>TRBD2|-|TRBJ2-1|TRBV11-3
TGTGCCAGCAGCTTAGGCGGGAGCTCCTACAATGAGCAGTTCTTC
CASSLGGSSYNEQFF
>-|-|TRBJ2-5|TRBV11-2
TGTGCCAGCAGCCAACGGGTTAGGGAGACCCAGTACTTC
CASSQRVRETQYF
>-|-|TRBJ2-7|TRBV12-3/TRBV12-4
TGTGCCAGCACAGGAAAGTGGGACGAGCAGTACTTC
CASTGKWDEQYF
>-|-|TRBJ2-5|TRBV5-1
TGCGCCAGCAGCTTGGCAGGGTTCCAAGAGACCCAGTACTTC
CASSLAGFQETQYF
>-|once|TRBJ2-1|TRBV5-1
TGCGCCAGCAGCTTGGCCGGGGCGGGATTCTACAATGAGCAGTTCTTC
CASSLAGAGFYNEQFF
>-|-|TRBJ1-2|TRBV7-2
TGTGCCAGCAGCTTAGGGGGGGGAAGTGGCTACACCTTC
CASSLGGGSGYTF
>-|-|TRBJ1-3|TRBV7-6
TGTGCCAGCAGCTTATTGGACGGGAGCTCTGGAAACACCATATATTTT
CASSLLDGSSGNTIYF
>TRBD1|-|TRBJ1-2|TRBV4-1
TGCGCCAGCAGCCAAGACGGGGTGGGCCCAGGGGGCGCGGCTGGCTACACCTTC
CASSQDGVGPGGAAGYTF
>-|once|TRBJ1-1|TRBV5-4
TGTGCCAGCAGCCTTAATACAGGGAAGAACACTGAAGCTTTCTTT
CASSLNTGKNTEAFF
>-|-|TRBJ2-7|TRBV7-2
TGTGCCAGCAGCTTAGTTCGGGGGTATTCCTACGAGCAGTACTTC
CASSLVRGYSYEQYF